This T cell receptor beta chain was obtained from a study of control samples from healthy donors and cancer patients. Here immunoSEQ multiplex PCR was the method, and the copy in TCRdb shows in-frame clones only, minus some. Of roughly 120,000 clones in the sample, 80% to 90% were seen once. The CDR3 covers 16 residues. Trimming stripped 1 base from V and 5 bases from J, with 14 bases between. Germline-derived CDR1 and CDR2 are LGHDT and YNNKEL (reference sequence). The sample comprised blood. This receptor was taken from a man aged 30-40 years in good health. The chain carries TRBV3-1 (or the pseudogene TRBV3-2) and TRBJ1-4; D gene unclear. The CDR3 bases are TGTGCCAGCAGCCAAGGTTGGAACAGAGAGAATGAAAAACTGTTTTTT. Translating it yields CASSQGWNRENEKLFF.